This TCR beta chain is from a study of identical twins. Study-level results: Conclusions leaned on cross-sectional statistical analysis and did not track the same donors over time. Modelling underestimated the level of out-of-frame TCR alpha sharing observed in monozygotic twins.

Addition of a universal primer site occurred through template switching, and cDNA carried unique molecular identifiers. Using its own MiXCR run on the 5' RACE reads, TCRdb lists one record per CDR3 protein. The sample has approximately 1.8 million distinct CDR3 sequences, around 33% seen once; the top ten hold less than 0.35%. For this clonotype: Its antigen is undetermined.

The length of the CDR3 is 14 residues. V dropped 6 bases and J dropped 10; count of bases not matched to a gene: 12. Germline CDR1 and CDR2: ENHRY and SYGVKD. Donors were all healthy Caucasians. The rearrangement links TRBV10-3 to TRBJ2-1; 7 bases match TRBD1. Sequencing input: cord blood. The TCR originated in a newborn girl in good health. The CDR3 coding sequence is TGTGCCATCAGGGCGGACAGGCCTCCCTACGAGCAGTTCTTC. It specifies CAIRADRPPYEQFF.